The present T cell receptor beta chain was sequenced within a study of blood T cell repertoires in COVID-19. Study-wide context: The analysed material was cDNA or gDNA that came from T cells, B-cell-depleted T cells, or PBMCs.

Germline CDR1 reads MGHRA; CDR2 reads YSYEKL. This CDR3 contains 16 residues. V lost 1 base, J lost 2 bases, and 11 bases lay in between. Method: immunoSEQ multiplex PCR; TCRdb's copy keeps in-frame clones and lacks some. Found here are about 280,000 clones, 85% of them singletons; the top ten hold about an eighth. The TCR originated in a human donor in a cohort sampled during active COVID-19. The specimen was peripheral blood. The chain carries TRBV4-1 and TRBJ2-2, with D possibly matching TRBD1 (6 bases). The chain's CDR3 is CASSQGPGANTGELFF. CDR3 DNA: TGCGCCAGCAGCCAAGGTCCAGGGGCCAACACCGGGGAGCTGTTTTTT.